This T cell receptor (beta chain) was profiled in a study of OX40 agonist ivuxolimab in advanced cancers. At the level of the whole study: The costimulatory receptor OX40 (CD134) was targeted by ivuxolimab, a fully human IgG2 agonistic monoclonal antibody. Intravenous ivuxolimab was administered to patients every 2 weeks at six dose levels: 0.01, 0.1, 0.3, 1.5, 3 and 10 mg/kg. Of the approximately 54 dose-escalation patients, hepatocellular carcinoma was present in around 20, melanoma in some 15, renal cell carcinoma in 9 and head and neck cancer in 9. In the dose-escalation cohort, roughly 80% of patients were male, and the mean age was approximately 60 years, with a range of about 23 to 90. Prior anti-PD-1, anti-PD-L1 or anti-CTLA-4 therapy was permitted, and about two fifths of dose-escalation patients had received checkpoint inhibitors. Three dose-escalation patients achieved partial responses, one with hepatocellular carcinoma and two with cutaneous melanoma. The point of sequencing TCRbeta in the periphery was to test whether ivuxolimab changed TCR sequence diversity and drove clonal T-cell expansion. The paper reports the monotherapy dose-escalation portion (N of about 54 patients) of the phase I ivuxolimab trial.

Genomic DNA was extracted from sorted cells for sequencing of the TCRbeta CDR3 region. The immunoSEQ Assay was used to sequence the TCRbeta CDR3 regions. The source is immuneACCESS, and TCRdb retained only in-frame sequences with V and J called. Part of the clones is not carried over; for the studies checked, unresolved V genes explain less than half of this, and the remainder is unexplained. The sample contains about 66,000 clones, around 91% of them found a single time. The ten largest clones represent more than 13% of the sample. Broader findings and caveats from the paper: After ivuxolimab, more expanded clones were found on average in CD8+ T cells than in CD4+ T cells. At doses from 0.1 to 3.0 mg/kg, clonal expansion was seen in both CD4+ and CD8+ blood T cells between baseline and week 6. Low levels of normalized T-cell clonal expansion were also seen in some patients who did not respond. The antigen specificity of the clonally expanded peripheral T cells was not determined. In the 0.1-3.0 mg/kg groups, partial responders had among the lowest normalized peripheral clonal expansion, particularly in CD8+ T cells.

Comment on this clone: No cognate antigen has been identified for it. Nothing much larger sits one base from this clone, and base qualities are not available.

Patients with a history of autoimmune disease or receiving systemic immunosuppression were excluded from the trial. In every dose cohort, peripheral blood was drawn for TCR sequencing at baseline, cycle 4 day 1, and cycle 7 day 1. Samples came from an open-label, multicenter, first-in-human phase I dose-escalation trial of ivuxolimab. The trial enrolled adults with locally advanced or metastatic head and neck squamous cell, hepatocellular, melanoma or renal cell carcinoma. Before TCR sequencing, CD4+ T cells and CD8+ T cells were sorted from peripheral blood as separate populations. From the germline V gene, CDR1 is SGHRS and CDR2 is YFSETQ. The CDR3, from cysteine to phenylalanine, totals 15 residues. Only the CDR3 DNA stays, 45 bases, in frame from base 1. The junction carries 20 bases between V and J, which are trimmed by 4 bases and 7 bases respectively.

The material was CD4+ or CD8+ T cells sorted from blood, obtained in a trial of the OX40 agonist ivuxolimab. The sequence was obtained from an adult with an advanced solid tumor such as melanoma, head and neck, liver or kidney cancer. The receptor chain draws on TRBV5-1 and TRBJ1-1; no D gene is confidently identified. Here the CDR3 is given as CASSPRRDGRVEAFF. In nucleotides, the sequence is TGCGCCAGCAGCCCGAGGAGAGACGGAAGGGTTGAAGCTTTCTTT.